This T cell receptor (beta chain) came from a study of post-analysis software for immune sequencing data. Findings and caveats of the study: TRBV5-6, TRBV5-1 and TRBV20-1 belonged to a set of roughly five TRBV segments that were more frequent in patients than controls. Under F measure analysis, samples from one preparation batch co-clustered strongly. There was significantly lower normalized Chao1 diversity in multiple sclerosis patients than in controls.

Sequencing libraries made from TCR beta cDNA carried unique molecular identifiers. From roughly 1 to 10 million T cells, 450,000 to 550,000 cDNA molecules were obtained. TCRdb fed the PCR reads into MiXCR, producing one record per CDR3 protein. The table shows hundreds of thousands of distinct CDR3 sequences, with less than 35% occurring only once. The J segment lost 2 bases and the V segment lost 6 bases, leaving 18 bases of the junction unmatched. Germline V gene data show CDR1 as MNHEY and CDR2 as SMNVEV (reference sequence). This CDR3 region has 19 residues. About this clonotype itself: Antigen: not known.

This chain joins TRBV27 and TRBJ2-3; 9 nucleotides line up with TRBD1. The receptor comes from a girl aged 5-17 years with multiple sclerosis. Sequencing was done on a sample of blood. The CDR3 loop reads CASRSTGGAGSLATDTQYF. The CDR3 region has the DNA TGTGCCAGCAGATCAACAGGGGGCGCGGGTTCTTTGGCCACAGATACGCAGTATTTT.